There are a few counts of the clone carrying this T cell receptor (beta chain). The junction and the germline gene differ at one end; a read error may be behind it. The CDR3 covers 14 residues. From germline, CDR1 is MNHEY and CDR2 SVGAGI. Reverse transcribed after extraction, RNA yielded cDNA as the sequencing template. Here immunoSEQ multiplex PCR was the method, and the copy in TCRdb shows in-frame clones only, minus some. The top ten hold around 0.92% of the sample, which has about 250,000 clones, over 45% seen once. Treatment reported: oral pan-JAK inhibitor, 5-10 mg twice daily. This sample is part of a study of CD8+ T cells in alopecia areata. At the level of the study: Treated patients swallowed 5 to 10 mg of oral tofacitinib twice daily.

The source of this sequence is a human donor with alopecia areata. J is TRBJ2-7 and V is TRBV6-5; 8 positions match TRBD1. The sample here was CD4+ T cells sorted from blood, taken at approximately week 51, from a patient treated with tofacitinib. In nucleotides, the CDR3 is TGTGCCAGCAGTTTAGAATCGCCGGGGGACAGGCCTCACTTC. Translating gives CASSLESPGDRPHF.